Below are 13 T cell receptor beta chains sequenced from a single sample in a study of Ad26.COV2.S vaccination and SARS-CoV-2 variants. As to treatment: roughly 20 received Ad26.COV2.S at low or high dose, single or two shots; 5 received placebo; per-sample allocation not given. Material that was analyzed had been drawn on day 63 after the first vaccine or placebo injection. TCRdb's table, derived via immunoSEQ multiplex PCR, lists solely in-frame clones and lacks some. In the table there are roughly 400,000 clones, around 93% of which are singletons. The sequences come from peripheral blood, collected in a trial of Ad26.COV2.S vaccine versus placebo. These receptors were taken from a person aged 18 to 65 who received the Ad26.COV2.S COVID-19 vaccine or a placebo.

This clone appeared once. J is TRBJ2-5 and V is TRBV7-9, with D possibly matching TRBD2 (5 bases). With 7 bases removed from V and 2 bases from J, the gap between germline ends came to 14 bases. The germline V gene encodes CDR1 SEHNR and CDR2 FQNEAQ (reference sequence). The CDR3 contains 14 residues. In DNA form, the CDR3 reads TGTGCCAGCAAGGGAGTCTTGGGTCAAGAGACCCAGTACTTC. Protein sequence: CASKGVLGQETQYF.

The V gene is TRBV9, the J gene TRBJ2-1, with 12 bases matching TRBD2. Losses at the gene ends were 3 bases for V and 6 bases for J; bases not matched to a gene: 4. The germline V gene encodes CDR1 SGDLS and CDR2 YYNGEE. This CDR3 is 15 amino acids long. In DNA, the CDR3 is TGTGCCAGCAGCGCTAGCGGGGGGGCTCCCAATGAGCAGTTCTTC. As protein: CASSASGGAPNEQFF.

The rearrangement joins TRBV19 to TRBJ1-5, with 7 bases lining up with TRBD1. CDR3 length: 13 residues. J lost 6 bases, V lost 10 bases, and 9 bases had no gene match. In germline, CDR1 is LNHDA, CDR2 SQIVND (reference sequence). CDR3 DNA sequence: TGTGCCACAACGGGACAGAATAGTCAGCCCCAGCATTTT. This sequence encodes CATTGQNSQPQHF.

This clone was detected once. The J gene is TRBJ2-1, the V gene TRBV9; D is tentatively TRBD1 or TRBD2 (6 bases each). CDR1 and CDR2 (germline): SGDLS, YYNGEE. The CDR3 totals 15 residues. V lost 2 bases to trimming and J lost 0 bases, with 9 bases between them. CDR3 nucleotide sequence: TGTGCCAGCAGCGTTTGGGGGGCCTCCTACAATGAGCAGTTCTTC. Translated: CASSVWGASYNEQFF.

The chain links TRBV4-3 to TRBJ1-6; D call uncertain. V lost 6 bases and J 8 bases, leaving 14 bases between the germline ends. In germline, CDR1 is LGHNA, CDR2 YSLEER. CDR3 length equals 14 residues. CDR3 protein: CASSPQTLYSPLHF. The CDR3, as DNA: TGCGCCAGCAGTCCCCAGACTCTTTATTCACCCCTCCACTTT.

The V and J genes are TRBV9 and TRBJ2-3; TRBD1 matches 9 bases. The CDR3 is 15 amino acids. Germline loops: CDR1 SGDLS, CDR2 YYNGEE. The ends lost 5 bases at V and 3 bases at J; junction bases unmatched: 7. The CDR3 DNA reads as TGTGCCAGCAGTTCTACAGGGGGCCTAACAGATACGCAGTATTTT. Its protein product is CASSSTGGLTDTQYF.

J is TRBJ1-2 and V is TRBV27, with D uncertain. The CDR3 consists of 14 residues. CDR1 MNHEY and CDR2 SMNVEV come from the germline V gene (reference sequence). The V gene lost 5 bases and the J gene lost 4 bases, with 14 bases spanning the gap. The CDR3 is CASSPTVIPYGYTF. The CDR3 DNA follows: TGTGCCAGCAGTCCGACGGTCATCCCCTATGGCTACACCTTC.

The CDR3, as DNA: TGTGCCAGTAGTATAGCGCCGGGACAGGGTTACGAGCAGTACTTC. Its translation: CASSIAPGQGYEQYF. The rearrangement links TRBV19 to TRBJ2-7; 9 bases fit TRBD1. J gave up 4 bases and V 1 base, and 5 bases lay outside the gene matches. Germline V lookup: CDR1 LNHDA, CDR2 SQIVND (reference sequence). CDR3 length equals 15 residues.

This sequence joins TRBV7-2 and TRBJ2-3; tentative D call: TRBD1 (5 bases). Deletions cut 1 base from V and 2 bases from J, with 10 bases between. The CDR3 loop spans 15 amino acids. Looked up from germline, CDR1 is SGHTA and CDR2 is FQGNSA. CDR3 region: CASSLVQGSTDTQYF. The CDR3 DNA reads as TGTGCCAGCAGCTTAGTGCAGGGATCCACAGATACGCAGTATTTT. Full variable domain (rest looked up from reference TRBV7-2 and TRBJ2-3): GAGVSQSPSNKVTEKGKDVELRCDPISGHTALYWYRQSLGQGLEFLIYFQGNSAPDKSGLPSDRFSAERTGGSVSTLTIQRTQQEDSAVYLCASSLVQGSTDTQYFGPGTRLTVL.

Concerning this clone: Other DNA variants within this sample encode the same CDR3. This chain uses TRBV7-6 with TRBJ2-7; D not certain. This CDR3 comprises 14 residues. The V gene lost 5 bases and the J gene lost 0 bases, with 11 bases spanning the gap. CDR1 is SGHVS and CDR2 is FNYEAQ in the germline V gene. The CDR3 DNA follows: TGTGCCAGCAGCACCCGGACCGCCTCCTACGAGCAGTACTTC. This translates into CASSTRTASYEQYF.

This clone was seen a single time. The chain carries TRBV28 and TRBJ2-7; TRBD1 aligns across 10 bases. Germline V gene data show CDR1 as MDHEN and CDR2 as SYDVKM. This CDR3 has 15 residues. Losses at the gene ends were 2 bases for V and 3 bases for J; bases not matched to a gene: 4. CDR3 nucleotide sequence: TGTGCCAGCAGTTTAAGACAGGGGGCGGTCTACGAGCAGTACTTC. Translated: CASSLRQGAVYEQYF.

The CDR3 sequence: CASSYGVLSGNTIYF. The CDR3 region has the DNA TGTGCCAGCAGTTATGGGGTCCTCTCTGGAAACACCATATATTTT. This chain connects TRBV6-6 to TRBJ1-3, with D hard to call. V lost 3 bases and J 0 bases, leaving 9 bases between the germline ends. The CDR3 has 15 residues. CDR1 and CDR2 (germline): MNHNY, SVGAGI (reference sequence).

The V gene is TRBV25-1, the J gene TRBJ1-2, with D unresolved. The CDR3 length is 13 residues. V was cut by 1 base and J by 8 bases, with 11 bases left in between. Looked up from germline, CDR1 is MGHDK and CDR2 is SYGVNS. CDR3 sequence reads: CASSEFSGSGYTF. CDR3 nucleotide sequence: TGTGCCAGCAGTGAATTTTCCGGGTCCGGCTACACCTTC.